Listed here are 13 T cell receptor beta chains from one sample, sequenced in a study of blood T cell repertoires in COVID-19. Data came from immunoSEQ multiplex PCR; TCRdb stores just in-frame clones and leaves some out. The data hold approximately 56,000 clones, with 89% observed a single time. Material for sequencing was peripheral blood. The receptors stem from a woman in her sixties with COVID-19, enrolled during active disease.

The chain recombines TRBV5-1 with TRBJ1-5; no definite D call. Germline CDR1 and CDR2: SGHRS and YFSETQ. This CDR3 contains 15 residues. Trimming removed 0 bases from V and 5 bases from J, with 12 bases in between. CDR3 in DNA: TGCGCCAGCAGCTTGGGAGGTGACGGTTATCAGCCCCAGCATTTT. As protein: CASSLGGDGYQPQHF.

V and J are TRBV11-3 and TRBJ1-1; no firm D call. The CDR3 loop spans 14 amino acids. Germline V gene sequence: CDR1 SGHNT, CDR2 YENEEA. The V end lost 5 bases, the J end lost 1 base, and 11 bases lay between the germline ends. The CDR3 bases are TGTGCCAGCAGCCCCCGTTTAGCGAACACTGAAGCTTTCTTT. This gives the protein CASSPRLANTEAFF.

The V and J genes are TRBV5-4 and TRBJ2-2; D gene uncertain. Per germline, CDR1 SGHNT and CDR2 YYREEE (reference sequence). With 0 bases removed from V and 7 bases from J, the gap between germline ends came to 7 bases. The CDR3 sequence is 13 residues long. This chain's CDR3 is CASSLGPSGELFF. The CDR3 bases are TGTGCCAGCAGCTTGGGTCCTAGCGGGGAGCTGTTTTTT.

This chain connects TRBV6-5 to TRBJ2-3, with D possibly TRBD2 on 6 matching bases. The V gene's germline CDR1 is MNHEY and CDR2 SVGAGI. The CDR3 loop spans 15 amino acids. Trimming left V 6 bases short and J 6 bases short, with 19 bases between. The CDR3 is CASRTTGSFRDTQYF. The CDR3 DNA reads TGTGCCAGCAGGACTACCGGGAGCTTCAGGGATACGCAGTATTTT.

J is TRBJ2-1 and V is TRBV7-9; 8 bases agree with TRBD2. Germline V gene data show CDR1 as SEHNR and CDR2 as FQNEAQ (reference sequence). V gave up 5 bases and J gave up 5 bases; unmatched junction bases: 11. The CDR3 totals 16 residues. DNA for the CDR3: TGTGCCAGCAGCCCACTACTAGCGGCCCATGACAATGAGCAGTTCTTC. It is translated as CASSPLLAAHDNEQFF.

This chain links TRBV4-3 with TRBJ2-1; 13 bases are shared with TRBD2. This CDR3 has 17 amino acids. Germline assignment: CDR1 LGHNA and CDR2 YSLEER. After removal of 0 bases from V and 10 bases from J, the junction contained 9 bases not matched to a gene. Here the CDR3 reads CASSQEKLRLAGGEQFF. CDR3 sequence (DNA): TGCGCCAGCAGCCAAGAGAAATTGAGACTAGCGGGAGGAGAGCAGTTCTTC.

This clone showed up just a few times. This rearrangement joins TRBV19 to TRBJ2-1; a weak D match, TRBD2 (6 bases). With 1 base removed from V and 0 bases from J, the gap between germline ends came to 10 bases. Germline-derived CDR1 and CDR2 are LNHDA and SQIVND (reference sequence). This CDR3 has 16 amino acids. The CDR3 protein is CASSIVPGSSYNEQFF. The CDR3 region has the DNA TGTGCCAGTAGTATAGTCCCCGGGAGCTCCTACAATGAGCAGTTCTTC.

The J gene is TRBJ2-5, the V gene TRBV7-9, with TRBD2 identical over 7 bases. The CDR3 totals 14 residues. Germline-derived CDR1 and CDR2 are SEHNR and FQNEAQ (reference sequence). The V gene end was trimmed by 5 bases and the J gene end by 7 bases; junction bases not matched to a gene: 10. As DNA, the CDR3 is TGTGCCAGCAGCCCCTGGGAGGGGCCGGGGACCCAGTACTTC. Amino acids: CASSPWEGPGTQYF.

V is TRBV11-2 and J is TRBJ2-7; possibly TRBD2 for D (5 bases). The V end lost 5 bases, the J end lost 0 bases, and 11 bases lay between the germline ends. The CDR3 runs 14 residues. CDR1 and CDR2 from the germline V gene are SGHAT and FQNNGV. CDR3 in amino acids: CASSTASYSYEQYF. The CDR3 DNA is TGTGCCAGCAGCACCGCTAGCTACTCCTACGAGCAGTACTTC.

The sample holds one count of this clone. This chain uses TRBV10-3 with TRBJ2-5; TRBD2 matches at 7 bases. The CDR3 extends over 13 amino acids. The trim removed 6 bases at V and 5 bases at J, leaving 6 bases unmatched. Germline loops: CDR1 ENHRY, CDR2 SYGVKD. The CDR3 is CAISSGISETQYF. The DNA for the CDR3 is TGTGCCATCAGCAGCGGGATCTCGGAGACCCAGTACTTC.

This clone has only a few counts. The rearrangement links TRBV2 to TRBJ2-1; 7 nucleotides agree with TRBD2. The CDR3 is 15 residues long. Germline lookup yields CDR1 SNHLY and CDR2 FYNNEI. With 6 bases clipped from V and 0 bases from J, the junction kept 5 bases outside the gene matches. CDR3 loop: CASRLGGSSYNEQFF. CDR3 bases: TGTGCCAGCAGGCTTGGCGGGAGCTCCTACAATGAGCAGTTCTTC.

The rearrangement uses TRBV19 and TRBJ2-1, with 11 positions matching TRBD2. The CDR3 length is 18 residues. J was trimmed by 4 bases and V by 0 bases; bases with no gene match: 8. Germline CDR1 LNHDA, CDR2 SQIVND (reference sequence). CDR3 nucleotides: TGTGCCAGTAGTATAGAACTAGCGGGAGCCCCCCCATACAATGAGCAGTTCTTC. This encodes CASSIELAGAPPYNEQFF.

This chain connects TRBV7-2 to TRBJ1-1; D is unclear. The CDR3 sequence is 14 residues long. Trimming stripped 1 base from V and 7 bases from J, with 13 bases between. Germline CDR1 and CDR2: SGHTA and FQGNSA. CDR3 DNA: TGTGCCAGCAGCTTAGACAGAAGGTATATTGAAGCTTTCTTT. Its protein product is CASSLDRRYIEAFF.